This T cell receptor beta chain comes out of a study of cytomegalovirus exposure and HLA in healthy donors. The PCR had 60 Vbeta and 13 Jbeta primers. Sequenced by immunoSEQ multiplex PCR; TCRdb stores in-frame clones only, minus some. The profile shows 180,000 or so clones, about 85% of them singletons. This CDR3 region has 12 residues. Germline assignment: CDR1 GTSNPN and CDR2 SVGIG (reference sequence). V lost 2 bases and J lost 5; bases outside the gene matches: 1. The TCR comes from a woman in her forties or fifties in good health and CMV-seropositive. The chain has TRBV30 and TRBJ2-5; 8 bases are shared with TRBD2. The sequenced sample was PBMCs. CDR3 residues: CAWSTGGETQYF. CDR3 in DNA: TGTGCCTGGAGTACGGGAGGGGAGACCCAGTACTTC.